This T cell receptor (beta chain) originates from a study of blood T cell repertoires in COVID-19. Across the study: There were acute and convalescent COVID-19 samples, and they came from the United States, Italy and Spain.

Here immunoSEQ multiplex PCR was the method, and the copy in TCRdb shows in-frame clones only, minus some. The sample lists over 250,000 clones; 70% to 90% were seen once. CDR3 length equals 14 residues. Germline V gene lookup returns CDR1 GTSNPN and CDR2 SVGIG (reference sequence). The V gene lost 0 bases and the J gene lost 4 bases, with 12 bases spanning the gap. J is TRBJ1-1 and V is TRBV30; D uncertain. The specimen sequenced was peripheral blood. The TCR comes from a woman in her 70s with COVID-19, enrolled during active disease. CDR3 loop: CAWSVGGSLTEAFF. The DNA for the CDR3 is TGTGCCTGGAGTGTAGGAGGTTCCCTCACTGAAGCTTTCTTT.